The 20 T cell receptor beta chains given below trace back to one sample, sequenced in a study of response to subunit inactivated influenza vaccine. TCRdb passed the RT-PCR reads through MiXCR, listing each CDR3 protein once. The sample shows under 200,000 distinct CDR3 sequences, around 10% of them seen only once. Sequenced here: CD8+ T cells sorted from PBMCs, sampled approximately 25 months after vaccination. The receptor set was obtained from a man aged 50 to 69 who received an inactivated influenza vaccine.

The table lists this clonotype with a few counts. V and J are TRBV2 and TRBJ2-1; TRBD2 might be the D (5 bases). The V end lost 6 bases, the J end lost 5 bases, and 11 bases lay between the germline ends. From germline, CDR1 is SNHLY and CDR2 FYNNEI. The CDR3 loop spans 13 amino acids. The CDR3 nucleotides are TGTGCCAGCAGCGCCAGGACTGACAATGAGCAGTTCTTC. This gives the protein CASSARTDNEQFF. Full variable domain (missing parts from reference TRBV2 and TRBJ2-1): EPEVTQTPSHQVTQMGQEVILRCVPISNHLYFYWYRQILGQKVEFLVSFYNNEISEKSEIFDDQFSVERPDGSNFTLKIRSTKLEDSAMYFCASSARTDNEQFFGPGTRLTVL.

This clonotype showed up many times. This sequence joins TRBV6-2 or TRBV6-3 and TRBJ2-1; 13 bases line up with TRBD2. J was trimmed by 0 bases and V by 5 bases; bases with no gene match: 7. The CDR3 sequence is 18 residues long. Germline-derived CDR1 and CDR2 are MNHEY and SVGEGT. CDR3 region: CASSQGLAGISSYNEQFF. The CDR3 DNA sequence: TGTGCCAGCAGTCAGGGACTAGCGGGGATCAGCTCCTACAATGAGCAGTTCTTC.

The chain has TRBV28 and TRBJ2-7; 13 positions match TRBD2. The CDR3 loop spans 15 amino acids. The V gene end was trimmed by 6 bases and the J gene end by 6 bases; junction bases not matched to a gene: 8. Germline V CDR1 and CDR2: MDHEN, SYDVKM. CDR3 DNA: TGTGCCAGCAGCTTCCTTCGGACTAGCGGGAGCGAGCAGTACTTC. Its translation is CASSFLRTSGSEQYF.

This clonotype was seen more than once but under ten times. This sequence joins TRBV20-1 and TRBJ1-3, with a possible D match to TRBD1 (5 bases). CDR1 DFQATT and CDR2 SNEGSKA come from the germline V gene (reference sequence). The ends were cut back, 0 bases at V and 0 bases at J, with 18 bases in the middle. The CDR3 has 18 amino acids. This CDR3 is CSARDVETADFSGNTIYF. CDR3 nucleotide sequence: TGCAGTGCTAGAGATGTGGAGACAGCAGATTTCTCTGGAAACACCATATATTTT.

This clonotype was recorded a few times. The rearrangement uses TRBV29-1 and TRBJ2-7, with D hard to call. V shed 7 bases and J shed 4 bases, with 14 bases lying between them. Germline CDR1 SQVTM, CDR2 ANQGSEA. The CDR3 is 12 residues long. Here the CDR3 reads CSATLGGYEQYF. CDR3 nucleotides: TGCAGCGCGACTTTGGGCGGATACGAGCAGTACTTC.

The chain links TRBV7-2 to TRBJ2-5, with D possibly called TRBD1 or TRBD2 (5 bases each). The CDR3 is made up of 16 amino acids. Germline V gives CDR1 SGHTA, CDR2 FQGNSA. Between the trimmed V and J ends, which lost 5 bases and 4 bases, there was a span of 20 bases. DNA of the CDR3: TGTGCCAGCAGCCATACACAGGTGGGACGAAGAGAGACCCAGTACTTC. As protein: CASSHTQVGRRETQYF.

This clonotype has more than one count but fewer than ten. The gene calls are TRBV10-2 and TRBJ2-2; TRBD1 aligns across 9 bases. CDR1 and CDR2 (germline): WSHSY, SAAADI. The V segment lost 4 bases and the J segment 6 bases; nucleotides outside the gene matches: 6. This CDR3 comprises 15 residues. The CDR3 reads CASSALQGAAGELFF. CDR3 DNA sequence: TGCGCCAGCAGTGCCTTACAGGGGGCGGCCGGGGAGCTGTTTTTT.

In its sample, this clonotype was seen a few times. The V call is TRBV5-6, the J call TRBJ2-7; TRBD1 matches 7 bases. Germline assignment: CDR1 SGHDT and CDR2 YYEEEE. With V trimmed by 4 bases and J by 3 bases, 7 bases remained unmatched. CDR3 length equals 14 residues. In nucleotides, the CDR3 is TGTGCCAGCAGCGCGTCGACAGGGTACTACGAGCAGTACTTC. The encoded protein is CASSASTGYYEQYF.

J is TRBJ1-2 and V is TRBV7-9; possible D gene TRBD1, 6 bases. Trimming took off 2 bases at V and 8 bases at J, with 18 bases between the two ends. CDR3 length: 15 amino acids. In germline, CDR1 is SEHNR, CDR2 FQNEAQ (reference sequence). CDR3 sequence (DNA): TGTGCCAGCAGCTTAAGGGCGCCAGGGGCGCGAGGCTACACCTTC. Translation: CASSLRAPGARGYTF.

This clonotype was recorded a few times. The rearrangement joins TRBV27 to TRBJ2-3; a possible D gene is TRBD1 (6 bases). This CDR3 spans 15 amino acids. Germline-derived CDR1 and CDR2 are MNHEY and SMNVEV (reference sequence). Deletions cut 6 bases from V and 3 bases from J, with 16 bases between. The CDR3, as DNA: TGTGCCAGCAGCCGGACAGCAAGCTCGACAGATACGCAGTATTTT. Translated: CASSRTASSTDTQYF.

This clonotype came up many times. V is TRBV6-6 and J is TRBJ2-5; TRBD2 aligns across 7 bases. This CDR3 comprises 13 residues. Germline V gene sequence: CDR1 MNHNY, CDR2 SVGAGI (reference sequence). Trimming cost V 6 bases and J 5 bases; bases outside gene matches: 6. CDR3 sequence (DNA): TGTGCCAGCAGCGTGACTAGCTGGGAGACCCAGTACTTC. Its translation is CASSVTSWETQYF.

This clonotype was seen many times. The CDR3 loop reads CASSQFGFGSSYNEQFF. The CDR3 nucleotides are TGTGCCAGCAGCCAATTTGGGTTCGGGAGCTCCTACAATGAGCAGTTCTTC. The J gene is TRBJ2-1, the V gene TRBV3-1, with D possibly TRBD2 on 6 matching bases. V was cut by 2 bases and J by 0 bases, with 14 bases left in between. CDR3 length: 17 amino acids. Germline values: CDR1 LGHDT, CDR2 YNNKEL (reference sequence).

This clonotype occurred a few times. The chain joins TRBV5-6 to TRBJ2-7; 9 bases map to TRBD1. Per germline, CDR1 SGHDT and CDR2 YYEEEE. This CDR3 comprises 14 residues. Trimming removed 6 bases from V and 3 bases from J; junction bases left unmatched: 7. CDR3 coding DNA: TGTGCCAGCACCGCGGGACAGGGACTCTACGAGCAGTACTTC. This codes for CASTAGQGLYEQYF.

This clonotype occurred many times. This chain links TRBV20-1 with TRBJ2-3; D gene uncertain. The CDR3 spans 13 residues. V was clipped by 3 bases and J by 6 bases, with 13 bases between them. Germline lookup yields CDR1 DFQATT and CDR2 SNEGSKA (reference sequence). The CDR3 loop reads CSASMAIWDTQYF. CDR3 bases: TGCAGTGCTAGTATGGCTATTTGGGATACGCAGTATTTT.

This clonotype was observed many times. The chain has TRBV4-1 and TRBJ1-2; D is uncertain. The germline CDR1 and CDR2 sequences are MGHRA and YSYEKL. Trimming took 1 base from V and 0 from J, leaving 12 bases between them. The CDR3 extends over 16 amino acids. The CDR3 region is CASSQVLAETNYGYTF. In DNA form, the CDR3 reads TGCGCCAGCAGCCAAGTTTTGGCAGAGACTAACTATGGCTACACCTTC.

The chain couples TRBV7-4 to TRBJ1-5; D is unresolved. The V end lost 1 base, the J end lost 8 bases, and 9 bases lay between the germline ends. Germline CDR1 is SGHVT and CDR2 is SQSDAQ. CDR3 length: 13 amino acids. Here the CDR3 DNA reads TGTGCCAGCAGCTTAGTTCAGGATAAGCCCCAGCATTTT. Translation: CASSLVQDKPQHF.

This chain uses TRBV9 with TRBJ2-1; 9 nucleotides agree with TRBD2. CDR3 length: 17 amino acids. In germline, CDR1 is SGDLS, CDR2 YYNGEE. J gave up 7 bases and V 4 bases, and 15 bases lay outside the gene matches. CDR3 region: CASSPFLAGPLGNEQFF. In DNA form, the CDR3 reads TGTGCCAGCAGCCCCTTCCTAGCGGGGCCGTTAGGGAATGAGCAGTTCTTC. The complete variable domain, with remaining parts taken from reference TRBV9 and TRBJ2-1, reads DSGVTQTPKHLITATGQRVTLRCSPRSGDLSVYWYQQSLDQGLQFLIQYYNGEERAKGNILERFSAQQFPDLHSELNLSSLELGDSALYFCASSPFLAGPLGNEQFFGPGTRLTVL.

The sample holds a few counts of this clonotype. Compared with germline, one end of the junction differs, possibly owing to a read error. The V and J genes are TRBV27 and TRBJ2-7; D not certain. Germline values: CDR1 MNHEY, CDR2 SMNVEV (reference sequence). This CDR3 is built from 13 residues. CDR3 loop: CASREGSGYEHYF. CDR3 bases: TGTGCCAGCAGAGAAGGTTCGGGTTACGAGCACTACTTC.

This clonotype has only a few counts. The chain has TRBV12-3 or TRBV12-4 and TRBJ2-2; D gene uncertain. The V end lost 5 bases, the J end lost 0 bases, and 10 bases lay between the germline ends. The length of the CDR3 is 15 residues. The CDR3 sequence is CASSPRLANTGELFF. The CDR3, as DNA: TGTGCCAGCAGTCCACGACTCGCGAACACCGGGGAGCTGTTTTTT.

This clonotype was seen more than once but under ten times. V is TRBV2 and J is TRBJ2-7; D is ambiguous. The CDR3 spans 14 residues. Trimming shortened V by 3 bases and J by 3 bases, and 12 bases separated the two germline ends. Germline assignment: CDR1 SNHLY and CDR2 FYNNEI. For the CDR3, the DNA is TGTGCCAGCAGTGACCCTAATCGCCTCTACGAGCAGTACTTC. This encodes CASSDPNRLYEQYF.